A selection of T cell receptor beta chains follows, all from one sample in a study of blood T cell repertoires in COVID-19. Some clones are missing from TCRdb's copy, which holds only in-frame ones; the method was immunoSEQ multiplex PCR. Found here are 350,000 to 550,000 clones, more than 80% of them singletons; the top ten hold 1% to 1.3%. The material sequenced was PBMCs or T cells enriched from blood (not recorded which). These receptors originate from a man aged 25 to 40 who had recovered from COVID-19. The CDR3 runs from the conserved cysteine through the conserved F or W. Fields, in order: CDR3 protein, CDR3 DNA, clone size, J gene, D gene, V gene. The D gene is left open where the match is weak. The size of a clone is reported for some rows only, either as once, few or many, or as a class for expanded clones.

CDR3: CSVSGGEGKAFF
DNA: TGCAGCGTATCGGGGGGTGAAGGAAAAGCTTTCTTT
size: .
J: TRBJ1-1
D: .
V: TRBV29-1

CDR3: CASSLLDTQYF
DNA: TGTGCCAGCAGTTTACTCGATACGCAGTATTTT
size: .
J: TRBJ2-3
D: .
V: TRBV28

CDR3: CASSAGGMNTEAFF
DNA: TGTGCCAGCAGTGCAGGGGGCATGAACACTGAAGCTTTCTTT
size: .
J: TRBJ1-1
D: TRBD1
V: TRBV3-1/TRBV3-2

CDR3: CASSTSGSAGETQYF
DNA: TGTGCCAGCAGCACTAGCGGGAGTGCTGGAGAGACCCAGTACTTC
size: .
J: TRBJ2-5
D: TRBD2
V: TRBV6-5

CDR3: CASSQEVRGGTDTQYF
DNA: TGTGCCAGCAGCCAAGAGGTACGGGGAGGCACAGATACGCAGTATTTT
size: .
J: TRBJ2-3
D: .
V: TRBV4-2

CDR3: CASSPGWAQNTEAFF
DNA: TGCGCCAGCAGCCCAGGGTGGGCACAAAACACTGAAGCTTTCTTT
size: .
J: TRBJ1-1
D: .
V: TRBV5-1

CDR3: CSASRGQGERPQHF
DNA: TGCAGTGCTAGTAGAGGCCAGGGCGAACGGCCCCAGCATTTT
size: .
J: TRBJ1-5
D: .
V: TRBV20-1

CDR3: CASSDRLAPPDEQFF
DNA: TGTGCCAGTAGTGACCGACTAGCACCCCCAGACGAGCAGTTCTTC
size: .
J: TRBJ2-1
D: TRBD2
V: TRBV19

CDR3: CASKQRDGSGSYNEQFF
DNA: TGTGCCAGCAAGCAGAGGGACGGGAGTGGTTCCTACAATGAGCAGTTCTTC
size: .
J: TRBJ2-1
D: .
V: TRBV27

CDR3: CASSFSGKRYEQYF
DNA: TGTGCCAGCAGTTTTAGCGGGAAGCGGTACGAGCAGTACTTC
size: .
J: TRBJ2-7
D: TRBD2
V: TRBV28

CDR3: CASRPAGVSYNEQFF
DNA: TGTGCCAGTCGCCCAGCGGGTGTCTCCTACAATGAGCAGTTCTTC
size: once
J: TRBJ2-1
D: .
V: TRBV6-5

CDR3: CASSPYRGPNQPQHF
DNA: TGTGCCAGCTCACCATACAGGGGTCCAAATCAGCCCCAGCATTTT
size: few
J: TRBJ1-5
D: TRBD1
V: TRBV18

CDR3: CATNRGVGNQPQHF
DNA: TGTGCCACCAACCGGGGGGTAGGCAATCAGCCCCAGCATTTT
size: .
J: TRBJ1-5
D: .
V: TRBV15

CDR3: CASSPSGRLIGELFF
DNA: TGCGCCAGCAGTCCCAGCGGGAGATTGATCGGGGAGCTGTTTTTT
size: .
J: TRBJ2-2
D: TRBD2
V: TRBV10-2

CDR3: CASRGTGTGPEQFF
DNA: TGCGCCAGCAGGGGGACCGGGACAGGCCCCGAGCAGTTCTTC
size: .
J: TRBJ2-1
D: TRBD1
V: TRBV10-2

CDR3: CASRSQGISRVEQYF
DNA: TGTGCCAGCAGATCCCAGGGGATTTCGCGGGTCGAGCAGTACTTC
size: .
J: TRBJ2-7
D: .
V: TRBV2

CDR3: CASSLGLAGYGYTF
DNA: TGTGCCAGCAGTCTCGGGCTGGCGGGCTATGGCTACACCTTC
size: .
J: TRBJ1-2
D: .
V: TRBV6-5

CDR3: CASQEGYEQYF
DNA: TGTGCCAGCCAGGAGGGGTACGAGCAGTACTTC
size: .
J: TRBJ2-7
D: .
V: TRBV6-5

CDR3: CASSPSRDNEQFF
DNA: TGTGCCAGCTCACCAAGCAGGGACAATGAGCAGTTCTTC
size: once
J: TRBJ2-1
D: .
V: TRBV18

CDR3: CASSQAPRGDTQYF
DNA: TGTGCCAGCAGCCAAGCACCCAGAGGGGATACGCAGTATTTT
size: .
J: TRBJ2-3
D: .
V: TRBV3-1/TRBV3-2

CDR3: CASSPTQGGFEQYF
DNA: TGTGCCAGCAGCCCCACTCAGGGAGGCTTCGAGCAGTACTTC
size: .
J: TRBJ2-7
D: .
V: TRBV7-9

CDR3: CASSPPSLSYEQYF
DNA: TGTGCCAGCTCACCACCCTCCCTCTCCTACGAGCAGTACTTC
size: .
J: TRBJ2-7
D: .
V: TRBV18

CDR3: CASSYPKEGKGYGYTF
DNA: TGTGCCAGCAGCTACCCGAAGGAGGGGAAAGGCTATGGCTACACCTTC
size: .
J: TRBJ1-2
D: .
V: TRBV4-2

CDR3: CSASSGLAGRYEQYF
DNA: TGCAGTGCTAGTTCAGGACTAGCGGGAAGGTACGAGCAGTACTTC
size: .
J: TRBJ2-7
D: TRBD2
V: TRBV20-1

CDR3: CASNKFGSGVRGYTF
DNA: TGTGCCAGCAATAAATTTGGGTCGGGAGTGAGGGGCTACACCTTC
size: once
J: TRBJ1-2
D: .
V: TRBV28

CDR3: CASSQDRGGASSYNEQFF
DNA: TGCGCCAGCAGCCAAGATCGAGGGGGGGCTAGCTCCTACAATGAGCAGTTCTTC
size: .
J: TRBJ2-1
D: .
V: TRBV4-1

CDR3: CASSSDRAQPQHF
DNA: TGTGCCAGCTCATCCGACAGGGCTCAGCCCCAGCATTTT
size: .
J: TRBJ1-5
D: TRBD1
V: TRBV18

CDR3: CASSPWLGLGDNEQFF
DNA: TGTGCCAGCAGCCCCTGGCTGGGACTAGGGGACAATGAGCAGTTCTTC
size: .
J: TRBJ2-1
D: TRBD2
V: TRBV11-2

CDR3: CASSILAGEGNEQFF
DNA: TGTGCCAGTAGTATACTAGCGGGAGAAGGGAATGAGCAGTTCTTC
size: .
J: TRBJ2-1
D: TRBD2
V: TRBV19

CDR3: CASSQLQGMSNQPQHF
DNA: TGTGCCAGTAGTCAGCTACAGGGGATGAGCAATCAGCCCCAGCATTTT
size: .
J: TRBJ1-5
D: TRBD1
V: TRBV19

CDR3: CASWGYAGELFF
DNA: TGTGCCTCGTGGGGCTACGCCGGGGAGCTGTTTTTT
size: .
J: TRBJ2-2
D: .
V: TRBV30

CDR3: CASSLTQGEVEQYF
DNA: TGCGCCAGCAGCTTGACGCAGGGGGAGGTCGAGCAGTACTTC
size: .
J: TRBJ2-7
D: .
V: TRBV5-1

CDR3: CASSLLTAGENEQYF
DNA: TGTGCCAGCAGCTTACTCACAGCGGGAGAGAACGAGCAGTACTTC
size: .
J: TRBJ2-7
D: TRBD2
V: TRBV7-9

CDR3: CASSRSGSNQPQHF
DNA: TGTGCCAGCAGCCGATCCGGTAGCAATCAGCCCCAGCATTTT
size: .
J: TRBJ1-5
D: .
V: TRBV27

CDR3: CASRDRNSYNEQFF
DNA: TGTGCCAGCAGGGACAGAAACTCCTACAATGAGCAGTTCTTC
size: once
J: TRBJ2-1
D: .
V: TRBV7-8

CDR3: CASSLYRVLNTEAFF
DNA: TGTGCCAGCAGCCTTTACAGGGTGTTGAACACTGAAGCTTTCTTT
size: .
J: TRBJ1-1
D: .
V: TRBV14

CDR3: CASSQRPTINYEQYF
DNA: TGCGCCAGCAGCCAACGTCCGACTATTAACTACGAGCAGTACTTC
size: few
J: TRBJ2-7
D: .
V: TRBV4-1

CDR3: CASSQERLLNTEAFF
DNA: TGTGCCAGCAGCCAAGAGAGACTCCTGAACACTGAAGCTTTCTTT
size: .
J: TRBJ1-1
D: .
V: TRBV4-2

CDR3: CASSDTGSNQPQHF
DNA: TGTGCCAGCAGTGATACAGGGTCGAATCAGCCCCAGCATTTT
size: .
J: TRBJ1-5
D: .
V: TRBV2

CDR3: CASSLDSSRFF
DNA: TGTGCCAGCAGTTTGGACAGTAGCCGGTTCTTC
size: .
J: TRBJ2-1
D: .
V: TRBV12-3/TRBV12-4

CDR3: CASSLVGSGSYEQYF
DNA: TGTGCCAGCAGCTTAGTAGGTAGCGGGAGTTACGAGCAGTACTTC
size: .
J: TRBJ2-7
D: TRBD2
V: TRBV7-8